This T cell receptor (beta chain) was captured by sequencing in a study of blood T cell repertoires in COVID-19. The method was immunoSEQ multiplex PCR; TCRdb's version includes in-frame clones alone and lacks a portion of them. The top ten clones hold approximately 2% of a sample with under 150,000 clones, over 80% of them seen once. The CDR3 covers 14 residues. Per the germline V gene, CDR1 is MNHEY and CDR2 is SVGAGI. V was cut by 6 bases and J by 7 bases, with 13 bases left in between. Sequences were obtained from peripheral blood. The chain has TRBV6-5 and TRBJ1-6; D gene unclear. The clonotype was recovered from a man between 65 and 80 years old with acute or convalescent COVID-19. Here the CDR3 reads CASRVRWRNSPLHF. CDR3 sequence (DNA): TGTGCCAGCAGGGTAAGGTGGAGAAATTCACCCCTCCACTTT.